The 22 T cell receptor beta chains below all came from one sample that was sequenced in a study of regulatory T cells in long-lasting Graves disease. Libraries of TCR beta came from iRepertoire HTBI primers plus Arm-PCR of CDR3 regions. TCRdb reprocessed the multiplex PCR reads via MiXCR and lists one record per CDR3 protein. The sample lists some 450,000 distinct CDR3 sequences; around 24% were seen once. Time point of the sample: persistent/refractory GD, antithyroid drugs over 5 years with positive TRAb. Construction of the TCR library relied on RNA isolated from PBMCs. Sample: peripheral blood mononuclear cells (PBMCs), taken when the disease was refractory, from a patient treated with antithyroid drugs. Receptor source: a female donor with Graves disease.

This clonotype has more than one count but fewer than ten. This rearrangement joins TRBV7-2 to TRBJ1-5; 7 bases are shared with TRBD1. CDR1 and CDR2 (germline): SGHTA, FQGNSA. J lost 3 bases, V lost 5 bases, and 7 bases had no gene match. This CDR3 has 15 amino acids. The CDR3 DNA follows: TGTGCCAGCAGCCCCGGACAGGCCTTCAATCAGCCCCAGCATTTT. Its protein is CASSPGQAFNQPQHF.

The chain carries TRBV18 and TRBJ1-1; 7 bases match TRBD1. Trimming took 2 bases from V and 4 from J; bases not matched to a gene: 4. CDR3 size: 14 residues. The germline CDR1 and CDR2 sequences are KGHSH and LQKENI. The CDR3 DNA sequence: TGTGCCAGCTCACCAGACAGGGCAGGCACTGAAGCTTTCTTT. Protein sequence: CASSPDRAGTEAFF.

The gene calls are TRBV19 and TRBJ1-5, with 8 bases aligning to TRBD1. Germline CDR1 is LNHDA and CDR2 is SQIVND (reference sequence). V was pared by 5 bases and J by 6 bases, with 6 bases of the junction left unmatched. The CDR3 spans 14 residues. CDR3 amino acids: CASSRQGAPQPQHF. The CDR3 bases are TGTGCCAGTAGTCGGCAGGGGGCACCTCAGCCCCAGCATTTT.

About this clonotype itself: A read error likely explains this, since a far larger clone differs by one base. The CDR3 reads CASPRNRGPRETQYF. In nucleotides, the CDR3 is TGTGCCAGCCCCCGGAACAGGGGGCCGCGGGAGACCCAGTACTTC. The chain carries TRBV27 and TRBJ2-5; TRBD1 matches at 9 bases. V dropped 8 bases and J dropped 5; count of bases not matched to a gene: 12. Germline lookup yields CDR1 MNHEY and CDR2 SMNVEV (reference sequence). The length of the CDR3 is 15 residues.

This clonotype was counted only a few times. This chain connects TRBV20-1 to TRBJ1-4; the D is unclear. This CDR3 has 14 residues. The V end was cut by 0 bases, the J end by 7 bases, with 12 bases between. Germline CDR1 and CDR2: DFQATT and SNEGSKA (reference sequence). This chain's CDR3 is CSARDNLLPEKLFF. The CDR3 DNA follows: TGCAGTGCTAGAGATAATTTGCTTCCTGAAAAACTGTTTTTT.

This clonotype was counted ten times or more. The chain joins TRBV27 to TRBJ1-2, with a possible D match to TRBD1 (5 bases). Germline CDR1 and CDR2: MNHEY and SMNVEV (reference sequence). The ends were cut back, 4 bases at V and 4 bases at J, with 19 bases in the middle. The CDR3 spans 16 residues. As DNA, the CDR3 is TGTGCCAGCAGTTCACTTACCCAGGGTTCTTTCTATGGCTACACCTTC. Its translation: CASSSLTQGSFYGYTF.

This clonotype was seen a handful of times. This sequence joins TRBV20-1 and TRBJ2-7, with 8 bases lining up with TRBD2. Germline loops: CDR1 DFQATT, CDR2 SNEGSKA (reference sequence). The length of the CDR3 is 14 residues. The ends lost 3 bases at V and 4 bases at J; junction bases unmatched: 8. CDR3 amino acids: CSARGSGVLYEQYF. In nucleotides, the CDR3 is TGCAGTGCTAGGGGTAGCGGGGTCCTTTACGAGCAGTACTTC.

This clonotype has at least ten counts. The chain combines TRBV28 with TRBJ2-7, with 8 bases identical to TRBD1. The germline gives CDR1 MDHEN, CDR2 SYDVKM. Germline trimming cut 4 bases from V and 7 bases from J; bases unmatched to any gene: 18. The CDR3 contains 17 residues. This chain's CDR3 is CASSSNFRGTGPLEQYF. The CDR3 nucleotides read TGTGCCAGCAGTTCCAACTTCAGGGGGACAGGACCCCTGGAGCAGTACTTC.

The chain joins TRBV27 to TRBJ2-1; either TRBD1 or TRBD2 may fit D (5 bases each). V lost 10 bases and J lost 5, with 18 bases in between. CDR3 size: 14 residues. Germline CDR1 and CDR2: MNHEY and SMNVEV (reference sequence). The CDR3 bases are TGTGCCACGGGAACCACCGGGGCCCACAATGAGCAGTTCTTC. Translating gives CATGTTGAHNEQFF.

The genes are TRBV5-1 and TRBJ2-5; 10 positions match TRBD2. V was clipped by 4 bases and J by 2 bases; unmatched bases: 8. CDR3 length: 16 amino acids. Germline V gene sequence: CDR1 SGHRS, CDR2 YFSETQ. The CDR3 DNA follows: TGCGCCAGCAGCCCGGCACTAGCGGGACATCAAGAGACCCAGTACTTC. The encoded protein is CASSPALAGHQETQYF.

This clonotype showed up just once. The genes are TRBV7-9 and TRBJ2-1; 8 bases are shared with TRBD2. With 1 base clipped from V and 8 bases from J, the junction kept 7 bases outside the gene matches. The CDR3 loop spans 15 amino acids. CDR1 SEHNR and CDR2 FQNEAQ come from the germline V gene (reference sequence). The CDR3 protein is CASSLVRAGEDEQFF. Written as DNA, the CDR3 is TGTGCCAGCAGCTTAGTTCGAGCGGGAGAGGATGAGCAGTTCTTC.

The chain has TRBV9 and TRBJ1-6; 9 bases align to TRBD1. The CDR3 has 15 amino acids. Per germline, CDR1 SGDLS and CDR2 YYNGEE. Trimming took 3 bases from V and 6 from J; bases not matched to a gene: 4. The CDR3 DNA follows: TGTGCCAGCAGCGGAACGGGACAGGGTAATTCACCCCTCCACTTT. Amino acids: CASSGTGQGNSPLHF.

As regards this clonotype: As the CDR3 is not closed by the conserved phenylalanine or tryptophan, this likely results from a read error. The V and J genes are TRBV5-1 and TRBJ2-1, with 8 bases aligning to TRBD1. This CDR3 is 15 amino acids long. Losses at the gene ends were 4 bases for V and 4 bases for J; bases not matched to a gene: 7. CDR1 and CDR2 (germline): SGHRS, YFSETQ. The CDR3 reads CASSQDHRGYNEQFS. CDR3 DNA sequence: TGCGCCAGCAGCCAGGATCACAGGGGGTACAATGAGCAGTTCTCC.

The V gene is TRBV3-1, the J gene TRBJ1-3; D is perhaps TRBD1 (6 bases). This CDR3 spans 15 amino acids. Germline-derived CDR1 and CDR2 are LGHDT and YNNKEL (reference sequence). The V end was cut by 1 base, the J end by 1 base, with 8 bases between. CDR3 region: CASSQGRGSGNTIYF. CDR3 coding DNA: TGTGCCAGCAGCCAAGGCAGGGGATCTGGAAACACCATATATTTT.

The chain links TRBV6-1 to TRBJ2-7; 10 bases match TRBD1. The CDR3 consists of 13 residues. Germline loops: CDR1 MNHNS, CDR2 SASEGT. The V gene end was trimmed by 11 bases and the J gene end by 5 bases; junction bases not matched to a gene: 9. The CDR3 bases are TGTGCCGTGCCTCCCGGGACAGGGGACGAGCAGTACTTC. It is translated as CAVPPGTGDEQYF.

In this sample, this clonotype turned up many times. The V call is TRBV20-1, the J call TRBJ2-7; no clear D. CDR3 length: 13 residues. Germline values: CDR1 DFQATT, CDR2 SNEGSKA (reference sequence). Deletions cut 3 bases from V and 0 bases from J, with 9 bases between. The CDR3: CSASGRYSYEQYF. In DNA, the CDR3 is TGCAGTGCTAGTGGACGTTACTCCTACGAGCAGTACTTC.

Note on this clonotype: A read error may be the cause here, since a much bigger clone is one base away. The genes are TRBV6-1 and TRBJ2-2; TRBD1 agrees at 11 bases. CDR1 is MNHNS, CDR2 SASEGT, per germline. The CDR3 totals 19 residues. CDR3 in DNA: TGTGCCGGCAGGAGGACAGGGGGCGCGTCGGTCCACCCTACCGGGGAGCTGTTTTTT. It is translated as CAGRRTGGASVHPTGELFF.

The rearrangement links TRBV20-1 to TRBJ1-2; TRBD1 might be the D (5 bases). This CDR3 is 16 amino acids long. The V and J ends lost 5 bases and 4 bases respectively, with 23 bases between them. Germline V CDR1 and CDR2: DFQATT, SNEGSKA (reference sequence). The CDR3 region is CSADPGPTKGGYGYTF. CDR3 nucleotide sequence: TGCAGTGCTGACCCGGGACCTACTAAGGGAGGCTATGGCTACACCTTC.

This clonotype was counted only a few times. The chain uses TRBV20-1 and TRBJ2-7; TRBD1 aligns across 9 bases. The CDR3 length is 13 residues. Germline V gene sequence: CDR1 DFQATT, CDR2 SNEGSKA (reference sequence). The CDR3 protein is CSVVGQGGNEQYF. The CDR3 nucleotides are TGCAGCGTTGTGGGACAGGGAGGGAATGAGCAGTACTTC.

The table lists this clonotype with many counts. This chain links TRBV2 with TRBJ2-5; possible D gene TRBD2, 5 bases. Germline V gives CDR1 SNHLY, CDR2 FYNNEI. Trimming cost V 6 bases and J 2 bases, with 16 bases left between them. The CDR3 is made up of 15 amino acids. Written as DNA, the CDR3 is TGTGCCAGCAGCTATCTTTGGCGGGCACAAGAGACCCAGTACTTC. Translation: CASSYLWRAQETQYF.

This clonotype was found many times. In DNA form, the CDR3 reads TGTGCCAGCAGTGCTACCGGCCCCGGGGGTGGCACTGAAGCTTTCTTT. As protein: CASSATGPGGGTEAFF. V and J are TRBV12-3 or TRBV12-4 and TRBJ1-1, with D possibly matching TRBD1 (5 bases). This CDR3 region has 16 residues. V was pared by 5 bases and J by 4 bases, with 20 bases between.

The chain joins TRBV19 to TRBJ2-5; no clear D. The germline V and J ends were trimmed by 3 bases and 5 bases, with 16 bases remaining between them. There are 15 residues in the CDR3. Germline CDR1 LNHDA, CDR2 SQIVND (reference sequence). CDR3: CASSIQDSVGETQYF. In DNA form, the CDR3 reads TGTGCCAGTAGTATTCAAGACTCGGTCGGGGAGACCCAGTACTTC.